Following are 9 T cell receptor beta chains from one sample sequenced in a study of T cells in Graves' hyperthyroidism and ophthalmopathy. TCR beta CDR3 regions were amplified from RNA transcripts. During a first-round RT-PCR of the TCR CDR3, the HTBI primer set was used. TCRdb used MiXCR to reprocess the multiplex PCR reads, holding one entry per CDR3 protein. The sample shows 300,000 to 450,000 distinct CDR3 sequences, about 14% of them seen only once. The sequenced sample was blood. The receptors were gathered from a woman between 55 and 75 years old with Graves' hyperthyroidism.

In its sample, this clonotype was seen many times. This sequence joins TRBV28 and TRBJ2-7; 7 positions agree with TRBD1. Trimming at V came to 4 bases and at J to 2 bases, leaving 5 bases not matched to a gene. This CDR3 spans 14 amino acids. Germline CDR1 and CDR2: MDHEN and SYDVKM. The CDR3 region is CASSWGTATYEQYF. The DNA for the CDR3 is TGTGCCAGCAGTTGGGGGACAGCCACCTACGAGCAGTACTTC.

The V and J genes are TRBV5-1 and TRBJ2-1; 9 nucleotides match TRBD2. Germline CDR1 SGHRS, CDR2 YFSETQ. CDR3 size: 14 residues. V shed 4 bases, J shed 7 bases, and the junction held 6 bases outside the gene matches. In DNA form, the CDR3 reads TGCGCCAGCAGCCTGGGACTAGCTCAAAATGAGCAGTTCTTC. Its translation is CASSLGLAQNEQFF. Filled out from reference TRBV5-1 and TRBJ2-1, the complete variable domain reads KAGVTQTPRYLIKTRGQQVTLSCSPISGHRSVSWYQQTPGQGLQFLFEYFSETQRNKGNFPGRFSGRQFSNSRSEMNVSTLELGDSALYLCASSLGLAQNEQFFGPGTRLTVL.

This chain connects TRBV20-1 to TRBJ2-2; D is perhaps TRBD1 (5 bases). V lost 5 bases, J lost 5 bases, and 9 bases lay in between. CDR3 size: 12 residues. Looked up from germline, CDR1 is DFQATT and CDR2 is SNEGSKA (reference sequence). The CDR3: CSAGARTGELFF. The CDR3 DNA reads as TGCAGTGCTGGGGCTCGAACCGGGGAGCTGTTTTTT.

This clonotype has at least ten counts. This sequence joins TRBV18 and TRBJ2-5, with TRBD1 matching over 7 bases. Losses at the gene ends were 4 bases for V and 1 base for J; bases not matched to a gene: 3. Germline CDR1 and CDR2: KGHSH and LQKENI. This CDR3 has 14 amino acids. CDR3 in DNA: TGTGCCAGCTCACGACAGGGATCCCAAGAGACCCAGTACTTC. Amino acids: CASSRQGSQETQYF.

A few counts support this clonotype. The CDR3, as DNA: TGCAGCGTTGAAGGCCCGGGTGGTGCTACCTACGAGCAGTACTTC. It is translated as CSVEGPGGATYEQYF. The chain links TRBV29-1 to TRBJ2-7; D remains ambiguous. Trimming removed 1 base from V and 2 bases from J, with 15 bases in between. The CDR3 sequence is 15 residues long. Looked up from germline, CDR1 is SQVTM and CDR2 is ANQGSEA.

This clonotype has ten or more counts. This chain connects TRBV6-2 or TRBV6-3 to TRBJ2-7; 7 bases line up with TRBD2. In germline, CDR1 is MNHEY, CDR2 SVGEGT. Losses at the gene ends were 6 bases for V and 3 bases for J; bases not matched to a gene: 14. CDR3 length equals 16 residues. The DNA for the CDR3 is TGTGCCAGCAGCAAACCCCTACTAGCGCCGGACTACGAGCAGTACTTC. Translated: CASSKPLLAPDYEQYF.

The chain carries TRBV28 and TRBJ1-2; TRBD1 agrees at 7 bases. The length of the CDR3 is 15 residues. V was clipped by 0 bases and J by 5 bases; unmatched bases: 6. Germline V gives CDR1 MDHEN, CDR2 SYDVKM. Here the CDR3 reads CASSLWTTGSYGYTF. The CDR3 DNA reads as TGTGCCAGCAGTTTATGGACGACAGGGTCGTATGGCTACACCTTC.

This clonotype was counted many times. The chain recombines TRBV5-8 with TRBJ2-1; D is unclear. This CDR3 contains 15 residues. V was clipped by 0 bases and J by 4 bases, with 11 bases between them. CDR1 and CDR2 (germline): SGHTS, YDEGEE. This CDR3 is CASSLGVTLYNEQFF. DNA of the CDR3: TGTGCCAGCAGCTTGGGGGTCACCCTATACAATGAGCAGTTCTTC.

This clonotype was found many times. DNA of the CDR3: TGTGCCAGCAGCGTGACACCCTCTAATGAAAAACTGTTTTTT. Residues: CASSVTPSNEKLFF. This chain links TRBV9 with TRBJ1-4; D not certain. Germline CDR1 is SGDLS and CDR2 is YYNGEE. V lost 2 bases and J 3 bases, leaving 8 bases between the germline ends. CDR3 size: 14 residues.